Listed here is a single TCR beta chain. Germline V gene lookup returns CDR1 KGHSH and CDR2 LQKENI. V lost 3 bases to trimming and J lost 3 bases; unmatched junction nucleotides: 9. The CDR3 extends over 16 amino acids. These data come from a study of T cell responses to AZD1222 COVID-19 vaccine. Clones were sequenced by immunoSEQ multiplex PCR, and TCRdb holds only the in-frame ones, with some missing. There are around 160,000 clones in the sample; 75% to 90% occur only once, and roughly 4% lies in the top ten. This receptor was identified in an adult in good health. Source: peripheral blood, taken on day 0 of MenACWY control vaccination. This chain joins TRBV18 and TRBJ2-3, with 7 bases aligning to TRBD1. CDR3 residues: CASSPIGTEKTDTQYF. In nucleotides, the CDR3 is TGTGCCAGCTCACCGATCGGGACAGAAAAGACAGATACGCAGTATTTT. Full variable domain (missing parts from reference TRBV18 and TRBJ2-3): NAGVMQNPRHLVRRRGQEARLRCSPMKGHSHVYWYRQLPEEGLKFMVYLQKENIIDESGMPKERFSAEFPKEGPSILRIQQVVRGDSAAYFCASSPIGTEKTDTQYFGPGTRLTVL.